Listed below are T cell receptor beta chains from one sample, sequenced in a study of PD-1 blockade in classical Hodgkin lymphoma. TCRdb's copy holds only in-frame clones and misses some; the assay was immunoSEQ multiplex PCR. The sample records about 27,000 clones, more than 60% being singletons. The specimen comprised CD4+ T cells from blood, sampled at baseline. These receptor sequences come from a human donor with classical Hodgkin lymphoma. The CDR3 runs from the conserved cysteine through the conserved F or W. The D gene is left open where the match is weak.

j_call d_call v_call cdr3_aa
TRBJ2-7 TRBD1 TRBV11-2 CASSRMGTGGNEQYF
TRBJ2-2 . TRBV11-2 CASSRGSPGELFF
TRBJ2-1 . TRBV29-1 CSVETRAAYNEQFF
TRBJ1-5 . TRBV19 CASSLQRESSLNQPQHF
TRBJ2-7 TRBD1 TRBV5-8 CASSWTGPYEQYF
TRBJ2-7 TRBD2 TRBV5-1 CASSLDIAGGFYEQYF
TRBJ2-5 TRBD1 TRBV5-1 CASSLAGTGEKTQYF
TRBJ1-2 TRBD1 TRBV9 CASSAPRTGYRGRSGYTF
TRBJ2-2 TRBD1 TRBV18 CASSPRTGDTGELFF
TRBJ2-1 . TRBV4-2 CASSQDLLVYEQFF
TRBJ1-3 . TRBV20-1 CSAGDADTIYF
TRBJ1-1 . TRBV7-2 CASSPRRGLDTEAFF
TRBJ2-7 TRBD2 TRBV4-2 CASSQGRAGGATYEQYF
TRBJ1-1 . TRBV7-9 CASSLAGGSPYTEAFF
TRBJ1-3 TRBD1 TRBV6-5 CASSVGTGGGNTIYF
TRBJ2-2 . TRBV30 CAWSPLRRTGELFF
TRBJ2-2 TRBD2 TRBV29-1 CSVLAGSNTGELFF
TRBJ2-2 . TRBV11-2 CASSTLTVPSGELFF
TRBJ2-7 . TRBV28 CASATHQEGSYEQYF
TRBJ1-1 TRBD1 TRBV19 CASSIGGGSTEAFF
TRBJ1-2 . TRBV27 CASSLSLGRYGYTF
TRBJ2-1 . TRBV5-1 CASSSGLGNEQFF
TRBJ1-3 . TRBV19 CASSKENTIYF
TRBJ2-5 TRBD1 TRBV7-2 CASSLLGTGGAETQYF
TRBJ2-3 . TRBV6-7 CASSYSKLEGNRTFTDTQYF
TRBJ1-3 . TRBV6-1 CASSEGGNTIYF
TRBJ1-2 TRBD1 TRBV30 CAWTGQGWDGYTF
TRBJ1-2 . TRBV28 CASRVGGSGYTF